The 17 T cell receptor beta chains below come from one sample, sequenced in a study of blood T cell repertoires in COVID-19. Using immunoSEQ multiplex PCR, the repertoire was profiled, and TCRdb retains in-frame clones only, with some absent. The table includes 210,000 or so clones, around 90% detected once. The sample was peripheral blood. These receptors all come from a woman aged 18-29 years who had recovered from COVID-19.

This clone was detected once. The gene calls are TRBV18 and TRBJ2-5; TRBD1 might be the D (6 bases). CDR3 length: 15 amino acids. Germline V gene sequence: CDR1 KGHSH, CDR2 LQKENI. V dropped 2 bases and J dropped 1 base, with 11 bases sitting between them. The CDR3 is CASSPVGAPQETQYF. The CDR3 DNA sequence: TGTGCCAGCTCACCAGTGGGGGCCCCCCAAGAGACCCAGTACTTC.

Here the CDR3 reads CASSRGNRGRDGYTF. For the CDR3, the DNA is TGTGCCAGCAGCAGGGGTAACAGGGGGCGGGATGGCTACACCTTC. This rearrangement joins TRBV13 to TRBJ1-2, with 9 bases matching TRBD1. CDR1 and CDR2 (germline): PRHDT, FYEKMQ (reference sequence). V was pared by 5 bases and J by 6 bases, with 10 bases of the junction left unmatched. The CDR3 is made up of 15 amino acids.

The chain carries TRBV9 and TRBJ2-3, with 7 bases aligning to TRBD1. Trimming at V came to 4 bases and at J to 2 bases, leaving 7 bases not matched to a gene. Germline-derived CDR1 and CDR2 are SGDLS and YYNGEE. The CDR3 is 15 residues long. The CDR3 DNA reads TGTGCCAGCAGCCGCCCACAGGGGATCACAGATACGCAGTATTTT. Protein: CASSRPQGITDTQYF. Supplemented by reference TRBV9 and TRBJ2-3, the full variable domain reads DSGVTQTPKHLITATGQRVTLRCSPRSGDLSVYWYQQSLDQGLQFLIQYYNGEERAKGNILERFSAQQFPDLHSELNLSSLELGDSALYFCASSRPQGITDTQYFGPGTRLTVL.

The genes are TRBV3-1 (or the pseudogene TRBV3-2) and TRBJ2-3, with 10 bases fitting TRBD2. V shed 4 bases, J shed 0 bases, and the junction held 4 bases outside the gene matches. CDR3 size: 16 residues. The germline CDR1 and CDR2 sequences are LGHDT and YNNKEL (reference sequence). Here the CDR3 reads CASSRQRGGSTDTQYF. The CDR3 DNA reads TGTGCCAGCAGCCGACAGCGGGGGGGTAGCACAGATACGCAGTATTTT.

The chain carries TRBV14 and TRBJ2-3, with 14 bases aligning to TRBD2. The V gene's germline CDR1 is SGHDN and CDR2 FVKESK. V was pared by 5 bases and J by 1 base, with 11 bases of the junction left unmatched. The CDR3 has 19 amino acids. CDR3 amino acids: CASSAGLAGEDWGTDTQYF. The DNA of the CDR3 is TGTGCCAGCAGCGCGGGACTAGCGGGAGAGGATTGGGGCACAGATACGCAGTATTTT.

Comment on this clone: A junction end diverges from the germline sequence, so it may reflect a read error. The V call is TRBV27, the J call TRBJ2-1, with D perhaps TRBD1 (6 bases). This CDR3 spans 17 amino acids. CDR1 and CDR2 from the germline V gene are MNHEY and SMNVEV (reference sequence). In DNA, the CDR3 is TGTGCCAGCGGTTTCCTATCGACAGGTGGATATTCGGATGAGCAGTTCTTC. Its protein product is CASGFLSTGGYSDEQFF.

V usage is TRBV27 and J usage is TRBJ1-2, with D unclear. Per the germline V gene, CDR1 is MNHEY and CDR2 is SMNVEV (reference sequence). This CDR3 has 13 residues. With 3 bases removed from V and 0 bases from J, the gap between germline ends came to 5 bases. CDR3 bases: TGTGCCAGCAGTTTCCTCTCTAACTATGGCTACACCTTC. Its protein product is CASSFLSNYGYTF.

This rearrangement joins TRBV4-3 to TRBJ1-1; tentatively, D is TRBD1 (5 bases). CDR1 and CDR2 (germline): LGHNA, YSLEER. CDR3 length equals 18 residues. Trimming shortened V by 0 bases and J by 1 base, and 18 bases separated the two germline ends. The CDR3 nucleotides read TGCGCCAGCAGCCAAGAAGGGCCAGGGAAATTCCAGAACACTGAAGCTTTCTTT. This gives the protein CASSQEGPGKFQNTEAFF.

V and J are TRBV6-2 or TRBV6-3 and TRBJ2-7, with D possibly TRBD1 on 7 matching bases. The germline CDR1 and CDR2 sequences are MNHEY and SVGEGT. There are 15 residues in the CDR3. The V end lost 1 base, the J end lost 2 bases, and 12 bases lay between the germline ends. The CDR3 here is CASSYFSGGPYEQYF. The CDR3 DNA reads as TGTGCCAGCAGTTACTTTTCAGGGGGGCCCTACGAGCAGTACTTC.

This chain joins TRBV6-5 and TRBJ2-7; 8 nucleotides align to TRBD1. The germline V gene encodes CDR1 MNHEY and CDR2 SVGAGI. The CDR3 is 13 residues long. V lost 9 bases to trimming and J lost 3 bases; unmatched junction nucleotides: 7. CDR3 region: CASCRGRSYEQYF. DNA of the CDR3: TGTGCCAGTTGCAGGGGGCGCAGCTACGAGCAGTACTTC.

The rearrangement uses TRBV15 and TRBJ1-3; TRBD1 is a possible D gene (6 bases). CDR1 LNHNV and CDR2 YYDKDF come from the germline V gene (reference sequence). The CDR3 is 17 residues long. V was cut by 1 base and J by 4 bases, with 17 bases left in between. The CDR3 loop is CATSRVMTGPVGNTIYF. For the CDR3, the DNA is TGTGCCACCAGCAGAGTTATGACAGGTCCGGTAGGAAACACCATATATTTT.

The count of this clone is one. The chain joins TRBV7-2 to TRBJ1-1; the D gene is possibly TRBD1 (6 bases). The germline V and J ends were trimmed by 5 bases and 7 bases, with 20 bases remaining between them. In germline, CDR1 is SGHTA, CDR2 FQGNSA. The CDR3 contains 15 residues. CDR3 loop: CASSRRETGAGEAFF. CDR3 sequence (DNA): TGTGCCAGCAGCCGCAGGGAGACAGGCGCCGGTGAAGCTTTCTTT.

This chain uses TRBV4-3 with TRBJ1-5; D not resolved. The germline gives CDR1 LGHNA, CDR2 YSLEER. The CDR3 runs to 13 residues. With 4 bases removed from V and 4 bases from J, the gap between germline ends came to 8 bases. The CDR3 is CASSLERNQPQHF. CDR3 DNA sequence: TGCGCCAGCAGCCTAGAGAGGAATCAGCCCCAGCATTTT.

This clone has a handful of counts. This chain uses TRBV7-7 with TRBJ2-2, with 10 bases aligning to TRBD2. V shed 3 bases and J 7 bases; nucleotides not matched to a gene: 5. The CDR3 sequence is 15 residues long. Per the germline V gene, CDR1 is SSHAT and CDR2 is FNYEAQ (reference sequence). As DNA, the CDR3 is TGTGCCAGCAGCTTGGCTAGCGGGAGTAGCGGGGAGCTGTTTTTT. Translating gives CASSLASGSSGELFF.

The chain employs TRBV13 and TRBJ2-5, with 9 bases that match TRBD1. Trimming at V came to 2 bases and at J to 2 bases, leaving 9 bases not matched to a gene. Germline V gives CDR1 PRHDT, CDR2 FYEKMQ (reference sequence). The CDR3 runs to 17 residues. DNA of the CDR3: TGTGCCAGCAGCTTATTTGACAGGGGGGTGGAACAAGAGACCCAGTACTTC. It encodes CASSLFDRGVEQETQYF.

The genes are TRBV2 and TRBJ2-1; maybe TRBD2 (7 bases). V dropped 6 bases and J dropped 1 base, with 19 bases sitting between them. Germline CDR1 is SNHLY and CDR2 is FYNNEI. The length of the CDR3 is 17 residues. CDR3 DNA sequence: TGTGCCAGCAGCCTACCGGGGGGCGGCGGATCCTACAATGAGCAGTTCTTC. Its translation is CASSLPGGGGSYNEQFF.

This rearrangement joins TRBV6-5 to TRBJ1-1; TRBD1 is a possible D gene (6 bases). Per the germline V gene, CDR1 is MNHEY and CDR2 is SVGAGI. V lost 2 bases and J 0 bases, leaving 10 bases between the germline ends. This CDR3 is built from 15 residues. The CDR3 DNA reads TGTGCCAGCAGTTACCTGGCAGGGGTGAACACTGAAGCTTTCTTT. Translated, it gives CASSYLAGVNTEAFF.